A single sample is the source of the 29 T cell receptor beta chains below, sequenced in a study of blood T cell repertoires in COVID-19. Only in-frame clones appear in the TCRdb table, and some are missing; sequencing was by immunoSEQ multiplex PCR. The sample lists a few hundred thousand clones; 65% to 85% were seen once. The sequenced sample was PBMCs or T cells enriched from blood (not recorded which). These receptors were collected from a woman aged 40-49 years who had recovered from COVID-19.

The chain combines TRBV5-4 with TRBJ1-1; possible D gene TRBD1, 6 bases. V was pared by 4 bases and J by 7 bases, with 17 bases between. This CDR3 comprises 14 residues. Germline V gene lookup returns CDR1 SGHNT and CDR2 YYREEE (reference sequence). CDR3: CASSLLGQLSEAFF. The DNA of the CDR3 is TGTGCCAGCAGCCTTCTCGGACAGCTCAGTGAAGCTTTCTTT.

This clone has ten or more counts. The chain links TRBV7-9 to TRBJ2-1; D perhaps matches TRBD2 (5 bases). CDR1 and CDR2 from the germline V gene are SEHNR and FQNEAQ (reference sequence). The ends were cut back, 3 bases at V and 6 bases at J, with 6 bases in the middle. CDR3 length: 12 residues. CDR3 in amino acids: CASSLSGNEQFF. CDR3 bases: TGTGCCAGCAGCTTGAGCGGCAATGAGCAGTTCTTC. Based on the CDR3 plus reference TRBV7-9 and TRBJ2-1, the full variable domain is DTGVSQNPRHKITKRGQNVTFRCDPISEHNRLYWYRQTLGQGPEFLTYFQNEAQLEKSRLLSDRFSAERPKGSFSTLEIQRTEQGDSAMYLCASSLSGNEQFFGPGTRLTVL.

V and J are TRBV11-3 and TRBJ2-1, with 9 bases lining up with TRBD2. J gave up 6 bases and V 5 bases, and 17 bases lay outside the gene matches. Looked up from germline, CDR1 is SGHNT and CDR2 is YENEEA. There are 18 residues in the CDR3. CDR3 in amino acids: CASSLNLAGSAVGNEQFF. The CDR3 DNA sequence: TGTGCCAGCAGCCTAAACCTAGCGGGGTCCGCCGTCGGCAATGAGCAGTTCTTC. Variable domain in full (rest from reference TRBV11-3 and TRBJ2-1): EAGVVQSPRYKIIEKKQPVAFWCNPISGHNTLYWYLQNLGQGPELLIRYENEEAVDDSQLPKDRFSAERLKGVDSTLKIQPAELGDSAVYLCASSLNLAGSAVGNEQFFGPGTRLTVL.

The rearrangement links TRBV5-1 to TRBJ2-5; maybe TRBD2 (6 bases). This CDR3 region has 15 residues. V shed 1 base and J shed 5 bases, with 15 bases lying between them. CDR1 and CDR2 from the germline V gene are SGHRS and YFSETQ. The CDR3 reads CASSLSRGGVETQYF. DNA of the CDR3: TGCGCCAGCAGCTTGTCTAGGGGAGGCGTGGAGACCCAGTACTTC. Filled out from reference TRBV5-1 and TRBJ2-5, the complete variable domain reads KAGVTQTPRYLIKTRGQQVTLSCSPISGHRSVSWYQQTPGQGLQFLFEYFSETQRNKGNFPGRFSGRQFSNSRSEMNVSTLELGDSALYLCASSLSRGGVETQYFGPGTRLLVL.

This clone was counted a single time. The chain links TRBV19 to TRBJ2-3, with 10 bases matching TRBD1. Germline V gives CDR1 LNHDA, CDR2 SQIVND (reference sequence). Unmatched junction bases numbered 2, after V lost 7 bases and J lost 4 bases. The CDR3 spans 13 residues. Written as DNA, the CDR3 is TGTGCCAGTAAGGGACAGGGGTCAGATACGCAGTATTTT. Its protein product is CASKGQGSDTQYF.

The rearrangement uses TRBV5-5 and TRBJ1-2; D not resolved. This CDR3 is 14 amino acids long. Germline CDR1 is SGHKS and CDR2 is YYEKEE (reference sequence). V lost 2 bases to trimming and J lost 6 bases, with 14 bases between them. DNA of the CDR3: TGTGCCAGCAGCTTTAGGTTTTCAGGAAATGGCTACACCTTC. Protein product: CASSFRFSGNGYTF. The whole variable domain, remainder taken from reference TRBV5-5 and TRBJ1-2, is DAGVTQSPTHLIKTRGQQVTLRCSPISGHKSVSWYQQVLGQGPQFIFQYYEKEERGRGNFPDRFSARQFPNYSSELNVNALLLGDSALYLCASSFRFSGNGYTFGSGTRLTVV.

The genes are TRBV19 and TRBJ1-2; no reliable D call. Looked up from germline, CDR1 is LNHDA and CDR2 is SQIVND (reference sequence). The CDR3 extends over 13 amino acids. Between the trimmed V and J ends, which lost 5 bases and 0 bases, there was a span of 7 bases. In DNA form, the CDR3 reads TGTGCCAGTAGTTTGACAACTAACTATGGCTACACCTTC. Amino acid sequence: CASSLTTNYGYTF.

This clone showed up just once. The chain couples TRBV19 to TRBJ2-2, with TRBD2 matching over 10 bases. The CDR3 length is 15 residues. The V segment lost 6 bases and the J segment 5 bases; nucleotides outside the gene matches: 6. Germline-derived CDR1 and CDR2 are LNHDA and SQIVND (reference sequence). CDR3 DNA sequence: TGTGCCAGTAGCCCTAGCGGGAGAAGGACCGGGGAGCTGTTTTTT. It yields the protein CASSPSGRRTGELFF.

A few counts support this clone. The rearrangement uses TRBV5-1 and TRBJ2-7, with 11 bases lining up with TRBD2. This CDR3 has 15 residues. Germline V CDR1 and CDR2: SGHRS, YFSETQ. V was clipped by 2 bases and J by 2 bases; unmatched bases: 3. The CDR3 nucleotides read TGCGCCAGCAGCTTCGGTAGCGGGAGGGCCTACGAGCAGTACTTC. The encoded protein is CASSFGSGRAYEQYF.

As DNA, the CDR3 is TGTGCCAGCAGCCAATACGGACAGGGCGGTAAACTGTTTTTT. Encoded protein: CASSQYGQGGKLFF. The J gene is TRBJ1-4, the V gene TRBV3-1 (or the pseudogene TRBV3-2); 8 nucleotides line up with TRBD1. The trim removed 2 bases at V and 11 bases at J, leaving 7 bases unmatched. The CDR3 runs to 14 residues. Germline V gene data show CDR1 as LGHDT and CDR2 as YNNKEL (reference sequence).

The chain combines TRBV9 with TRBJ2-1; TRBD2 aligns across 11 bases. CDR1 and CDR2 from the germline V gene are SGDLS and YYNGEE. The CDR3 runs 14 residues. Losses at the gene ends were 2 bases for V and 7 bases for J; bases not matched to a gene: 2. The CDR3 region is CASSVLAGGNEQFF. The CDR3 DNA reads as TGTGCCAGCAGCGTGTTAGCGGGAGGGAATGAGCAGTTCTTC. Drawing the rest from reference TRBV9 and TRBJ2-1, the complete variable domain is DSGVTQTPKHLITATGQRVTLRCSPRSGDLSVYWYQQSLDQGLQFLIQYYNGEERAKGNILERFSAQQFPDLHSELNLSSLELGDSALYFCASSVLAGGNEQFFGPGTRLTVL.

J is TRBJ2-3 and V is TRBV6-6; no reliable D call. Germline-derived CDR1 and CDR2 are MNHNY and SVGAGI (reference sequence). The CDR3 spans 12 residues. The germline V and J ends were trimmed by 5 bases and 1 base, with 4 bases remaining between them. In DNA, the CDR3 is TGTGCCAGCAGTAGCGGCACAGATACGCAGTATTTT. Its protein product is CASSSGTDTQYF.

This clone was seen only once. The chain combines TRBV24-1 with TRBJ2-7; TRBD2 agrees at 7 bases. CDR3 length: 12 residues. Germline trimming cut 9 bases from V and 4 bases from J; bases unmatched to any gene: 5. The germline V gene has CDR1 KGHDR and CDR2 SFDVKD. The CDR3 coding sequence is TGTGCCACCTCGAGTAGCGGGTACGAGCAGTACTTC. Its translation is CATSSSGYEQYF.

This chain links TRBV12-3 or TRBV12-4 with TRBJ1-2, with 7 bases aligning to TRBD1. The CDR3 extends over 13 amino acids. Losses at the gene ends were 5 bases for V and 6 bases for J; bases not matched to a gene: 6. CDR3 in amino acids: CASSNHRGHGYTF. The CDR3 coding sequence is TGTGCCAGCAGTAACCACAGGGGCCATGGCTACACCTTC.

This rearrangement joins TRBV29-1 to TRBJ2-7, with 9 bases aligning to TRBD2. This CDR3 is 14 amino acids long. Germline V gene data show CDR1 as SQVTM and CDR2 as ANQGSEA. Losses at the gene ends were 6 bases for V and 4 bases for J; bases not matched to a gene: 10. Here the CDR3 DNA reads TGCAGCGTAATAGGGGGGACTAGCTTGTACGAGCAGTACTTC. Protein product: CSVIGGTSLYEQYF.

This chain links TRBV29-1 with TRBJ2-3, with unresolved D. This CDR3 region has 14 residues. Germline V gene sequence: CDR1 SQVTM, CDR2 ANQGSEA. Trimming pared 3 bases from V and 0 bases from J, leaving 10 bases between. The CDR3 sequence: CSVERSFSTDTQYF. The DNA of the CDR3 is TGCAGCGTTGAGCGATCCTTTAGCACAGATACGCAGTATTTT.

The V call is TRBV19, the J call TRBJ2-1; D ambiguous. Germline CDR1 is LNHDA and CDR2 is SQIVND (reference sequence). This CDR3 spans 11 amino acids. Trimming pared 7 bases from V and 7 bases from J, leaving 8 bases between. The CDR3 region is CASMLVNEQFF. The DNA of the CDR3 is TGTGCCAGTATGCTAGTGAATGAGCAGTTCTTC.

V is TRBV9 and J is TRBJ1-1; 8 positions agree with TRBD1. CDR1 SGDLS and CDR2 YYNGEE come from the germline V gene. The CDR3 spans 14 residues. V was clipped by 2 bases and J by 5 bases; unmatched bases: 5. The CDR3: CASSVGQGPTEAFF. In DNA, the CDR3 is TGTGCCAGCAGCGTTGGACAGGGCCCGACTGAAGCTTTCTTT.

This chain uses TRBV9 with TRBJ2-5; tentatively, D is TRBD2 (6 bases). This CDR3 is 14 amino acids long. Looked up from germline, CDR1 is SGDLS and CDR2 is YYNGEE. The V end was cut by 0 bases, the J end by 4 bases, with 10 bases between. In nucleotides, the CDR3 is TGTGCCAGCAGCGTAGAAGCGGGCGGAGAGACCCAGTACTTC. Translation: CASSVEAGGETQYF.

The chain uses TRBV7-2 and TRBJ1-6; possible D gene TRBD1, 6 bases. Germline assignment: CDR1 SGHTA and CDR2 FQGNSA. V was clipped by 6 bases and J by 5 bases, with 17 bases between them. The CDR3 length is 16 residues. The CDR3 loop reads CASRLTGTTHNSPLHF. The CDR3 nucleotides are TGTGCCAGCAGGCTTACCGGGACAACACATAATTCACCCCTCCACTTT.

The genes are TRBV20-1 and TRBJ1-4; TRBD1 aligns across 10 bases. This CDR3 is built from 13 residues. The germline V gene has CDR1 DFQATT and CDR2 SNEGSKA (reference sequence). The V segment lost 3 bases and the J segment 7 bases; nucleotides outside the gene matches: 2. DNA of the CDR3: TGCAGTGCTAGTGACAGGGGGCTTGAAAAACTGTTTTTT. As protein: CSASDRGLEKLFF.

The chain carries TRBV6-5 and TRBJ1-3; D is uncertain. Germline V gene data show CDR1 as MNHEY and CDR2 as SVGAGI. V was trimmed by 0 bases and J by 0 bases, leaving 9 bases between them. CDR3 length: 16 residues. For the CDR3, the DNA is TGTGCCAGCAGTTACTCACAGCGGAGCTCTGGAAACACCATATATTTT. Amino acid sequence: CASSYSQRSSGNTIYF.

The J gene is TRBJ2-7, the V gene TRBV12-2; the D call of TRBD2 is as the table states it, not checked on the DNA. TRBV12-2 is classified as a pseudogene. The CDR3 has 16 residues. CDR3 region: CASRSKLAGGPGEQYV. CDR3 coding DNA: TGTGCAAGTCGCTCTAAACTAGCGGGAGGGCCGGGCGAGCAGTACGTC.

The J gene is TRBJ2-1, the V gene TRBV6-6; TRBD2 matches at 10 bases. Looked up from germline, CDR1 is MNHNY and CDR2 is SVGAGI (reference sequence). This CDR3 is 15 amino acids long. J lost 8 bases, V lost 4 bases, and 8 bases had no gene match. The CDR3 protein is CASSFLAGAGYEQFF. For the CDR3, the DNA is TGTGCCAGCAGTTTTCTAGCGGGAGCAGGGTATGAGCAGTTCTTC.

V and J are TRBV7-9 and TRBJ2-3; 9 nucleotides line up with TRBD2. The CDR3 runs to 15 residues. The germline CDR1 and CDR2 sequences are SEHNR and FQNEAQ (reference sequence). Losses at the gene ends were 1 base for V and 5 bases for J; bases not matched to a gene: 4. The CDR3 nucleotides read TGTGCCAGCAGCTTAGAAGCGGGAGGAGGAGATACGCAGTATTTT. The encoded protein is CASSLEAGGGDTQYF. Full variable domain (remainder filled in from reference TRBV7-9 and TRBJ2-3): DTGVSQNPRHKITKRGQNVTFRCDPISEHNRLYWYRQTLGQGPEFLTYFQNEAQLEKSRLLSDRFSAERPKGSFSTLEIQRTEQGDSAMYLCASSLEAGGGDTQYFGPGTRLTVL.

In nucleotides, the CDR3 is TGTGCCAGCAGCTTATCAGGGGCAGTCACTGAAGCTTTCTTT. Translation: CASSLSGAVTEAFF. The chain links TRBV11-2 to TRBJ1-1; a possible D gene is TRBD1 (6 bases). V was cut by 2 bases and J by 4 bases, with 11 bases left in between. This CDR3 is built from 14 residues. CDR1 is SGHAT, CDR2 FQNNGV, per germline.

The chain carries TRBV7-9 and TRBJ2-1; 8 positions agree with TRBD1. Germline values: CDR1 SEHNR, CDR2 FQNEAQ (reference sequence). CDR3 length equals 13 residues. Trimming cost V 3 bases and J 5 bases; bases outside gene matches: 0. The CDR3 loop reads CASSLDRDNEQFF. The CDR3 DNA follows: TGTGCCAGCAGCTTGGACAGGGACAATGAGCAGTTCTTC.

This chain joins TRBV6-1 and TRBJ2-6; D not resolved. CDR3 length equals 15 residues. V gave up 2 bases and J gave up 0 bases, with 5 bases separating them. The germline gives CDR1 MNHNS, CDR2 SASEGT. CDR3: CASSEYSSGANVLTF. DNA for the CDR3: TGTGCCAGCAGTGAATACAGCTCTGGGGCCAACGTCCTGACTTTC.

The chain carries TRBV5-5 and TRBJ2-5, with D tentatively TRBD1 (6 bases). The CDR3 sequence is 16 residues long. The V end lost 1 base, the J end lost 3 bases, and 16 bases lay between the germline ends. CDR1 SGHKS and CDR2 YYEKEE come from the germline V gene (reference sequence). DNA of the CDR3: TGTGCCAGCAGCTTGCGGGGTTGGCAGGGGAAAGAGACCCAGTACTTC. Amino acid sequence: CASSLRGWQGKETQYF.